Shown below are 7 T cell receptor beta chains from a single sample sequenced in a study of cytomegalovirus exposure and HLA in healthy donors. The PCR made use of 60 Vbeta and 13 Jbeta primers. This table comes from immunoSEQ multiplex PCR, and its TCRdb copy is limited to in-frame clones, with some not included. The table shows more than 95,000 clones, with about 10% occurring only once. Input material: PBMCs. These receptors were collected from a man aged 25 to 40 in good health and CMV-seronegative.

The rearrangement uses TRBV5-1 and TRBJ2-5, with D possibly TRBD2 on 5 matching bases. Germline CDR1 reads SGHRS; CDR2 reads YFSETQ. The CDR3 runs to 14 residues. With 5 bases removed from V and 4 bases from J, the gap between germline ends came to 15 bases. The CDR3 DNA is TGCGCCAGCAGGGACCCAGGTCGGGGAGAGACCCAGTACTTC. Its protein is CASRDPGRGETQYF.

This chain uses TRBV10-3 with TRBJ2-7, with D perhaps TRBD1 (6 bases). The CDR3 loop spans 14 amino acids. Germline V gene data show CDR1 as ENHRY and CDR2 as SYGVKD. Trimming stripped 7 bases from V and 2 bases from J, with 15 bases between. CDR3 region: CAITPQGLPYEQYF. CDR3 coding DNA: TGTGCCATCACCCCGCAGGGGCTACCCTACGAGCAGTACTTC.

The chain couples TRBV28 to TRBJ2-3, with a possible D match to TRBD2 (6 bases). Germline values: CDR1 MDHEN, CDR2 SYDVKM. The V gene lost 8 bases and the J gene lost 0 bases, with 12 bases spanning the gap. The CDR3 spans 14 residues. CDR3 coding DNA: TGTGCCAGCGGAGGGGCCTTTAGCACAGATACGCAGTATTTT. This codes for CASGGAFSTDTQYF.

The chain joins TRBV7-9 to TRBJ1-2; no clear D gene. Germline V gene lookup returns CDR1 SEHNR and CDR2 FQNEAQ (reference sequence). Trimming left V 5 bases short and J 1 base short, with 14 bases between. CDR3 length equals 15 residues. Here the CDR3 reads CASSVDTVRNYGYTF. CDR3 sequence (DNA): TGTGCCAGCAGCGTCGACACTGTCCGTAACTATGGCTACACCTTC.

The chain links TRBV6-1 to TRBJ1-5, with 7 bases aligning to TRBD1. Germline-derived CDR1 and CDR2 are MNHNS and SASEGT. The length of the CDR3 is 16 residues. Germline trimming cut 3 bases from V and 0 bases from J; bases unmatched to any gene: 5. The CDR3 loop is CASSELQGPSNQPQHF. Written as DNA, the CDR3 is TGTGCCAGCAGTGAGCTACAGGGGCCTAGCAATCAGCCCCAGCATTTT.

The V gene is TRBV2, the J gene TRBJ2-3, with 8 nucleotides matching TRBD1. Trimming at V came to 6 bases and at J to 3 bases, leaving 14 bases not matched to a gene. Per germline, CDR1 SNHLY and CDR2 FYNNEI. CDR3 length: 17 amino acids. The CDR3 sequence: CASRSNVPGGGTDTQYF. CDR3 DNA sequence: TGTGCCAGCAGATCTAATGTCCCAGGGGGCGGGACAGATACGCAGTATTTT.

This clone was picked up a small number of times. V is TRBV11-2 and J is TRBJ2-3, with TRBD2 matching over 15 bases. After removal of 4 bases from V and 0 bases from J, the junction contained 8 bases not matched to a gene. CDR1 and CDR2 from the germline V gene are SGHAT and FQNNGV. The CDR3 has 19 amino acids. CDR3 protein: CASSSGGLAGGSSTDTQYF. CDR3 bases: TGTGCCAGCAGCTCGGGGGGACTAGCGGGGGGCTCTAGCACAGATACGCAGTATTTT.